This T cell receptor beta chain was observed in a study of blood T cell repertoires in COVID-19. Assay: immunoSEQ multiplex PCR; the TCRdb copy retains only in-frame clones and omits some. Of fewer than 500,000 clones in the sample, approximately 90% are singletons; the top ten hold more than 0.95%. The CDR3 extends over 15 amino acids. Germline CDR1 SGDLS, CDR2 YYNGEE. Germline trimming cut 3 bases from V and 4 bases from J; bases unmatched to any gene: 6. This TCR was recovered from a man younger than 40 who had recovered from COVID-19. Sample: PBMCs or T cells enriched from blood (not recorded which). The rearrangement uses TRBV9 and TRBJ2-5, with 10 bases fitting TRBD2. The CDR3 DNA sequence: TGTGCCAGCAGCGGAGCGGGAGGGCCGGGAGAGACCCAGTACTTC. Protein sequence: CASSGAGGPGETQYF.